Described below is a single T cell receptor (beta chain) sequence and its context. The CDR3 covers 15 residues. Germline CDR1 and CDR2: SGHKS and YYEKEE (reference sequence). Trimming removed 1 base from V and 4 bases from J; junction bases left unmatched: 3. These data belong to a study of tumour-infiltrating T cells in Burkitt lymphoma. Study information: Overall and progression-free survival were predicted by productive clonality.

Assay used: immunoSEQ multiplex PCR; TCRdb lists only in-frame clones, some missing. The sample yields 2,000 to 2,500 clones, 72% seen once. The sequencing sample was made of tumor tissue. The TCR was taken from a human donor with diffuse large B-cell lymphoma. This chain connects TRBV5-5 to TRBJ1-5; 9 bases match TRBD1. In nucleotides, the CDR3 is TGTGCCAGCAGCTTGACAGGGGGCGGGAATCAGCCCCAGCATTTT. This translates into CASSLTGGGNQPQHF.